This T cell receptor beta chain derives from a study of human T cells and chemical hapten exposure. TCRdb reprocessed the RACE reads with MiXCR, giving one entry per CDR3 protein. The sample has 65,000 to 95,000 distinct CDR3 sequences, approximately 12% seen once. Study outcomes and limitations: Controls had significantly fewer large CDR3 similarity clusters than were formed by expanded TCRs. Sensitization with DPC brought no change to TCRs above 1 in 1000 in frequency.

Sample time point: patch test 1, 2 weeks after DPC sensitization. This sample's treatment: therapeutic diphenylcyclopropenone sensitization with weekly scalp DPC. Alopecia patients, 18 to 70 years old and DPC-suitable, served as donors. V was pared by 2 bases and J by 3 bases, with 7 bases between. This CDR3 comprises 13 residues. Germline CDR1 SGHTA, CDR2 FQGTGA. Note on this clonotype: Antigen unknown. This clone may be a read error of a much larger clone one base away.

The clonotype comes from a woman aged 55-69 years with alopecia areata. Some clones in this sample may be carry-over from other donors' samples. Sequencing used whole blood, obtained in connection with sensitization to the hapten diphenylcyclopropenone (DPC). This chain uses TRBV7-3 with TRBJ2-5; no reliable D call. The DNA for the CDR3 is TGTGCCAGCAGCTTAGGGCACAAAGAGACCCAGTACTTC. The encoded protein is CASSLGHKETQYF.